These 17 T cell receptor beta chains came from one sample sequenced in a study of regulatory dendritic cells for organ transplantation. Assay: immunoSEQ multiplex PCR; the TCRdb copy retains only in-frame clones and omits some. The sample has 9,000 to 13,000 clones, about 66% seen once. What was sequenced was memory CD8+ T cells from blood. Documented subset: CD45RO+ memory T cells. The receptors here all came from a human donor in good health.

This clone was seen just once. The chain recombines TRBV4-2 with TRBJ2-1; 12 bases map to TRBD2. The ends lost 1 base at V and 12 bases at J; junction bases unmatched: 13. In germline, CDR1 is LGHNA, CDR2 YNFKEQ. This CDR3 comprises 17 residues. The DNA of the CDR3 is TGTGCCAGCAGCCAAGGTTCCCTAGCGGGAGGGCCGGGGGGGCAGTTCTTC. It translates to CASSQGSLAGGPGGQFF.

The chain uses TRBV4-3 and TRBJ2-5; D is tentatively TRBD1 or TRBD2 (7 bases each). Per germline, CDR1 LGHNA and CDR2 YSLEER. This CDR3 region has 16 residues. Trimming left V 2 bases short and J 7 bases short, with 20 bases between. CDR3 sequence reads: CASSQTVGGGDSTQYF. The CDR3 nucleotides are TGCGCCAGCAGCCAAACCGTGGGAGGGGGCGATTCGACCCAGTACTTC.

The sample holds a few counts of this clone. The J gene is TRBJ2-1, the V gene TRBV19; 9 bases align to TRBD1. CDR3 length equals 15 residues. CDR1 LNHDA and CDR2 SQIVND come from the germline V gene (reference sequence). V shed 4 bases, J shed 13 bases, and the junction held 14 bases outside the gene matches. CDR3 in DNA: TGTGCCAGTAGTACCGGGACAGGGATAATAAATCCCCAGTTCTTC. Translation: CASSTGTGIINPQFF.

This clone was counted a single time. The rearrangement links TRBV4-2 to TRBJ2-6; D is possibly TRBD1 (6 bases). Deletions cut 2 bases from V and 1 base from J, with 9 bases between. Germline V lookup: CDR1 LGHNA, CDR2 YNFKEQ. This CDR3 comprises 16 residues. The CDR3 coding sequence is TGTGCCAGCAGCCAAAAACAGGGTTCTGGGGCCAACGTCCTGACTTTC. It translates to CASSQKQGSGANVLTF.

This clone ranks as medium-sized. This chain uses TRBV4-3 with TRBJ2-5; a possible D gene is TRBD2 (6 bases). Deletions cut 2 bases from V and 4 bases from J, with 17 bases between. CDR1 and CDR2 (germline): LGHNA, YSLEER. The CDR3 sequence is 16 residues long. In DNA form, the CDR3 reads TGCGCCAGCAGCCAACAGACTAGTCCCCCACGAGAGACCCAGTACTTC. Residues: CASSQQTSPPRETQYF.

V gene TRBV27 combines with J gene TRBJ1-5; D is unclear. From germline, CDR1 is MNHEY and CDR2 SMNVEV (reference sequence). V lost 5 bases and J 5 bases, leaving 10 bases between the germline ends. The CDR3 spans 13 residues. The CDR3 nucleotides are TGTGCCAGCAGTATGAGGGTCTATCAGCCCCAGCATTTT. The encoded protein is CASSMRVYQPQHF.

By share of the sample, this clone is medium-sized. The chain combines TRBV5-6 with TRBJ1-1; D is undetermined. CDR3 length: 15 residues. Germline V gives CDR1 SGHDT, CDR2 YYEEEE. V gave up 2 bases and J gave up 1 base, with 12 bases separating them. CDR3 residues: CASSFESSGNTEAFF. The CDR3 DNA reads as TGTGCCAGCAGCTTTGAGTCCTCCGGGAACACTGAAGCTTTCTTT. Together with reference TRBV5-6 and TRBJ1-1, the CDR3 gives the full variable domain: DAGVTQSPTHLIKTRGQQVTLRCSPKSGHDTVSWYQQALGQGPQFIFQYYEEEERQRGNFPDRFSGHQFPNYSSELNVNALLLGDSALYLCASSFESSGNTEAFFGQGTRLTVV.

There are a few counts of this clone. This chain uses TRBV6-5 with TRBJ2-1; maybe TRBD2 (5 bases). The CDR3 contains 15 residues. Trimming cost V 6 bases and J 7 bases, with 19 bases left between them. CDR1 and CDR2 (germline): MNHEY, SVGAGI. The CDR3 sequence: CASSPLPSGKNEQFF. For the CDR3, the DNA is TGTGCCAGCAGCCCCCTCCCCTCGGGGAAGAATGAGCAGTTCTTC.

In its sample, this clone was seen a few times. The CDR3 bases are TGTGCCAGCAGCTTGGGCGGCCCTAACACTGAAGCTTTCTTT. Its translation is CASSLGGPNTEAFF. V gene TRBV7-3 combines with J gene TRBJ1-1; D remains unclear. V was cut by 3 bases and J by 2 bases, with 10 bases left in between. Germline assignment: CDR1 SGHTA and CDR2 FQGTGA. This CDR3 region has 14 residues. The whole variable domain, remainder taken from reference TRBV7-3 and TRBJ1-1, is GAGVSQTPSNKVTEKGKYVELRCDPISGHTALYWYRQSLGQGPEFLIYFQGTGAADDSGLPNDRFFAVRPEGSVSTLKIQRTERGDSAVYLCASSLGGPNTEAFFGQGTRLTVV.

This clone has just one count. V and J are TRBV6-5 and TRBJ1-3; D might be TRBD1 (6 bases). This CDR3 is built from 15 residues. V was clipped by 6 bases and J by 0 bases, with 12 bases between them. Germline loops: CDR1 MNHEY, CDR2 SVGAGI. As DNA, the CDR3 is TGTGCCAGCAGAGAGACAGGCAACTCTGGAAACACCATATATTTT. It translates to CASRETGNSGNTIYF.

The chain carries TRBV10-1 and TRBJ2-2; D is unresolved. The V end lost 6 bases, the J end lost 2 bases, and 7 bases lay between the germline ends. The length of the CDR3 is 13 residues. Germline CDR1 WNHNN, CDR2 SYGVQD (reference sequence). The CDR3 sequence: CASSDLNTGELFF. The DNA for the CDR3 is TGCGCCAGCAGCGACCTTAACACCGGGGAGCTGTTTTTT.

This chain uses TRBV9 with TRBJ2-1, with 10 bases that match TRBD2. After removal of 0 bases from V and 10 bases from J, the junction contained 7 bases not matched to a gene. Per germline, CDR1 SGDLS and CDR2 YYNGEE. This CDR3 region has 15 residues. The CDR3 sequence: CASSVDPSGSREQFF. As DNA, the CDR3 is TGTGCCAGCAGCGTAGATCCTAGCGGGAGCCGCGAGCAGTTCTTC. The variable domain in full, completed from reference TRBV9 and TRBJ2-1, reads DSGVTQTPKHLITATGQRVTLRCSPRSGDLSVYWYQQSLDQGLQFLIQYYNGEERAKGNILERFSAQQFPDLHSELNLSSLELGDSALYFCASSVDPSGSREQFFGPGTRLTVL.

The sample holds one count of this clone. The chain employs TRBV28 and TRBJ2-2, with unresolved D. The germline V and J ends were trimmed by 3 bases and 8 bases, with 10 bases remaining between them. This CDR3 region has 13 residues. From germline, CDR1 is MDHEN and CDR2 SYDVKM. CDR3 protein: CASSFVDWGELFF. CDR3 nucleotide sequence: TGTGCCAGCAGTTTTGTTGATTGGGGGGAGCTGTTTTTT.

In this sample, this clone turned up once. The chain uses TRBV5-5 and TRBJ1-1; 9 bases fit TRBD1. Losses at the gene ends were 4 bases for V and 5 bases for J; bases not matched to a gene: 6. Germline assignment: CDR1 SGHKS and CDR2 YYEKEE (reference sequence). The CDR3 is made up of 14 amino acids. CDR3 residues: CASSPSDRGTEAFF. DNA of the CDR3: TGTGCCAGCAGCCCCTCGGACAGGGGTACTGAAGCTTTCTTT.

This clone was detected only a few times. The chain joins TRBV2 to TRBJ1-4; maybe TRBD1 (6 bases). The CDR3 totals 16 residues. Trimming stripped 10 bases from V and 0 bases from J, with 18 bases between. Germline assignment: CDR1 SNHLY and CDR2 FYNNEI. In DNA, the CDR3 is TGTGCCACCACCGAAGGACAGACAGCAACTAATGAAAAACTGTTTTTT. Translated, it gives CATTEGQTATNEKLFF.

This clone was seen only a few times. This chain links TRBV4-3 with TRBJ2-3; 11 bases map to TRBD2. The CDR3 length is 18 residues. Unmatched junction bases numbered 8, after V lost 1 base and J lost 2 bases. From germline, CDR1 is LGHNA and CDR2 YSLEER. Here the CDR3 DNA reads TGCGCCAGCAGCCAAGGTAGCGGGGGGGCCCAGTTCACAGATACGCAGTATTTT. The encoded protein is CASSQGSGGAQFTDTQYF.

The J gene is TRBJ1-4, the V gene TRBV27, with no clear D. The V end lost 5 bases, the J end lost 8 bases, and 15 bases lay between the germline ends. The CDR3 is made up of 14 amino acids. From germline, CDR1 is MNHEY and CDR2 SMNVEV (reference sequence). The CDR3 DNA reads as TGTGCCAGCAGTCCAGGAAGAGAAGCGGAAAAACTGTTTTTT. Its translation is CASSPGREAEKLFF.